This T cell receptor (beta chain) derives from a study of T cells in Graves' hyperthyroidism and ophthalmopathy (dated by TCRdb to between 2019 and 2020). Turning to the overall study: Peripheral blood was collected at initial diagnosis, before any treatment. The approximately 90 discovery patients were divided at random into training and test sets in a 7:3 ratio. TCR V-J signatures able to tell the groups apart were searched for in a discovery cohort of 90 to 100 patients, of whom approximately 40 had Graves' ophthalmopathy and 57 had stable Graves' hyperthyroidism. The paper describes TCR Vbeta CDR3 sequencing of 140 or so peripheral blood samples, made up of roughly 45 ophthalmopathy patients, roughly 80 hyperthyroidism patients and roughly 17 progressor patients. The study also compared thyroid tissue and blood T-cell repertoires from 6 or 7 Graves' hyperthyroidism patients. Prospective prediction of ophthalmopathy was tested in an independent validation cohort of approximately 18 hyperthyroidism patients and some 17 patients who later progressed to ophthalmopathy. After sampling, hyperthyroidism patients received methimazole starting at 30 mg daily, and ophthalmopathy patients received high-dose intravenous methylprednisolone.

V lost 4 bases and J lost 3 bases, and the count of bases not matched to a germline gene is 14. According to the germline V gene, CDR1 reads MDHEN and CDR2 reads SYDVKM. Inclusive of the bounding cysteine and phenylalanine, the CDR3 is 19 residues long. CDR3 DNA is the only sequence kept; it has 57 bases, read in frame from the first base. This clonotype was seen a handful of times. Its antigen target is currently unknown. The input lacks base qualities; no much larger clone sits a single base away. Hyperthyroidism patients were newly diagnosed, with disease duration under 2 months, and aged 18 to 65 years. Patients with uncontrolled infections, other autoimmune diseases, pregnancy or lactation were excluded. Diagnoses relied on clinical symptoms, serum thyroxine and TRAb, thyroid ultrasound and orbital computed tomography. Blood from progressor patients was collected at the time of first diagnosis with hyperthyroidism, before any ophthalmopathy symptoms had appeared. PBMCs were isolated from about 9.1 ml of fresh peripheral blood by Ficoll-Paque density gradient centrifugation. Progressor patients were defined as those initially diagnosed with Graves' hyperthyroidism in whom ophthalmopathy developed during follow-up. Total RNA was extracted with Trizol reagent, and quality was checked on an Agilent 2100 Bioanalyzer.

The study at large found these results: In validation, the model predicted progression to ophthalmopathy a median of approximately 6.6 months before onset, with roughly 70% sensitivity and about 75% specificity. A 13 V-J signature model separated ophthalmopathy from stable hyperthyroidism, with approximately 87% sensitivity and 81.08% specificity in cross-validation and 80%/75% in testing. Most expanded thyroid clonotypes (frequency above 0.001) were also detected in blood, a finding suggesting that blood repertoires may reflect thyroid immune responses. No statistical method was used to fix the sample size in advance, and group allocation was not hidden from the investigators.

The TCR beta CDR3 regions were amplified from the RNA transcripts. The first round of RT-PCR for the TCR CDR3 was performed with the HTBI primer set and the Qiagen OneStep RT-PCR kit. A second multiplex PCR round built the libraries, followed by size selection and purification. The libraries were sequenced on an Illumina HiSeq2000 using paired-end 100 bp reads. The authors processed their data as follows. Raw data were processed with SOAPnuke, discarding reads with adapters, uncalled bases, mean Phred below 15, or no exact constant-primer or identifier match. High-quality paired reads were merged with COPE v1.2.5, and unique nucleotide sequences were defined as clonotypes. Clonotypes were aligned to IMGT TRBV, TRBD and TRBJ reference segments using MiTCR v1.1. Analysis was restricted to V-J combinations with a frequency above 0.0001, which covered about 99% of repertoires. A TCS score was defined as the ratio between F50 (clonal expansion) and ExV (chaos), using BLOSUM62-based TCRdist between CDR3 peptides within each V-J. Welch's t-statistics and random forest reduced 500 to 650 V-J features to 10 to 15, which were used in a naive Bayes classifier (R e1071). TCRdb reran the public reads through fastp at Q25 and MiXCR, keeping productive beta chains. Entries that share a CDR3 protein sequence are merged under the most common genes and DNA. It is TCRdb's table, rather than the study itself, that gives the V and J calls and clone size. The sample table shows approximately 400,000 distinct CDR3 sequences, and 15% to 17% are seen once. 28% of the sample lies in the top ten.

The TCR comes from a woman aged 18-29 years with Graves' hyperthyroidism that later progressed to Graves' ophthalmopathy. Here the chain combines TRBV28 and TRBJ2-4, and 11 bases in between align with TRBD2. Sequenced sample: blood. The sequenced DNA is TGTGCCAGCAGTTACGTAGCGGGAGGGCCGGGGAGGGGCAAAAACATTCAGTACTTC. It encodes CASSYVAGGPGRGKNIQYF.